This TCR beta chain was observed in a study of shared clonotypes between healthy human individuals. The CDR3 extends over 13 amino acids. Trimming cost V 4 bases and J 6 bases; bases outside gene matches: 3. Germline CDR1 is LGHNA and CDR2 is YSLEER. Every subset had its genomic DNA shared out evenly among several immunoSEQ plates. Libraries were prepared by immunoSEQ multiplex PCR; TCRdb keeps only in-frame clonotypes and omits some of them. The sample has fewer than 850,000 clones, about 90% seen once; the top ten hold around a third. Notes on the study in general: A few donors had 5% to 6.5% of their naive CD4 clonotypes in common. Clonotype sharing across donors was expected to vary with sequencing depth.

As for this clone: Antigen unknown.

To make CD8 memory, CD45RO+ cells were put together with CCR7-negative CD45RA+ TemRA cells. This chain joins TRBV4-3 and TRBJ2-7; TRBD2 matches at 10 bases. The source is a man aged 18 to 29 in good health. Some clones in this sample may be carry-over from other donors' samples. The sequenced sample consisted of memory CD8+ T cells from PBMCs. Specified subset: CD45RO+ cells pooled with CCR7-negative TemRA cells. The CDR3 sequence: CASSPGTSAEQYF. Here the CDR3 DNA reads TGCGCCAGCAGCCCCGGGACTAGCGCCGAGCAGTACTTC.